A single sample is the source of the 10 T cell receptor beta chains below, sequenced in a study of blood T cell repertoires in COVID-19. TCRdb's copy holds only in-frame clones and misses some; the assay was immunoSEQ multiplex PCR. This sample yields more than 200,000 clones, of which roughly 88% are seen a single time; around 1.5% belongs to the top ten. Sequencing input: peripheral blood. Receptors were obtained from a woman in her thirties or forties who had recovered from COVID-19.

The V gene is TRBV6-6, the J gene TRBJ1-1; tentative D call: TRBD1 (5 bases). Trimming shortened V by 5 bases and J by 1 base, and 11 bases separated the two germline ends. The CDR3 is 14 residues long. Germline V gene lookup returns CDR1 MNHNY and CDR2 SVGAGI (reference sequence). CDR3 sequence reads: CASSPAGQNTEAFF. Here the CDR3 DNA reads TGTGCCAGCAGTCCGGCAGGGCAGAACACTGAAGCTTTCTTT.

CDR3 residues: CASGSGLGDGTGKGGYTF. CDR3 sequence (DNA): TGTGCCAGCGGTTCGGGATTAGGAGACGGGACAGGCAAAGGTGGCTACACCTTC. This chain connects TRBV2 to TRBJ1-2, with 8 bases matching TRBD1. Germline CDR1 and CDR2: SNHLY and FYNNEI. V shed 8 bases, J shed 7 bases, and the junction held 24 bases outside the gene matches. CDR3 size: 18 residues.

The chain combines TRBV5-1 with TRBJ1-1, with 7 bases that match TRBD1. V dropped 4 bases and J dropped 1; count of bases not matched to a gene: 7. Germline CDR1 reads SGHRS; CDR2 reads YFSETQ. There are 15 residues in the CDR3. Here the CDR3 reads CASSRSSGGNTEAFF. In nucleotides, the CDR3 is TGCGCCAGCAGCCGTTCATCAGGGGGGAACACTGAAGCTTTCTTT.

Here the CDR3 reads CASSLAGTGENEQFF. The CDR3 DNA sequence: TGCGCCAGCAGCTTGGCCGGGACAGGGGAGAATGAGCAGTTCTTC. The V call is TRBV5-1, the J call TRBJ2-1, with TRBD1 identical over 10 bases. Germline CDR1 is SGHRS and CDR2 is YFSETQ. This CDR3 is 15 amino acids long. V lost 0 bases, J lost 7 bases, and 4 bases stayed unmatched.

The chain uses TRBV28 and TRBJ1-3, with D uncertain. Trimming stripped 3 bases from V and 0 bases from J, with 9 bases between. The CDR3 sequence is 15 residues long. The germline V gene has CDR1 MDHEN and CDR2 SYDVKM. CDR3 DNA: TGTGCCAGCAGTTTCGAGGCGAGCTCTGGAAACACCATATATTTT. The encoded protein is CASSFEASSGNTIYF.

The V and J genes are TRBV28 and TRBJ1-2, with D possibly matching TRBD1 (5 bases). The CDR3 covers 13 residues. CDR1 and CDR2 (germline): MDHEN, SYDVKM. Deletions cut 2 bases from V and 5 bases from J, with 9 bases between. In DNA form, the CDR3 reads TGTGCCAGCAGTTTAGGGGCCTGGTATGGCTACACCTTC. It yields the protein CASSLGAWYGYTF.

The chain links TRBV19 to TRBJ1-3; D ambiguous. Per germline, CDR1 LNHDA and CDR2 SQIVND (reference sequence). Deletions cut 5 bases from V and 0 bases from J, with 8 bases between. The CDR3 is 14 amino acids. This chain's CDR3 is CASSSYSSGNTIYF. DNA of the CDR3: TGTGCCAGTAGTTCCTACTCCTCTGGAAACACCATATATTTT.

The chain combines TRBV6-2 or TRBV6-3 with TRBJ1-6; TRBD1 agrees at 8 bases. The CDR3 extends over 18 amino acids. V lost 2 bases, J lost 10 bases, and 16 bases stayed unmatched. In germline, CDR1 is MNHEY, CDR2 SVGEGT. The DNA of the CDR3 is TGTGCCAGCAGTTACACCCCCACCAGGGGGCGGCGGGGATCACCCCTCCACTTT. Translating it yields CASSYTPTRGRRGSPLHF.

This clone has only a few counts. The J gene is TRBJ1-2, the V gene TRBV6-6, with TRBD1 identical over 9 bases. The CDR3 extends over 14 amino acids. The germline V gene has CDR1 MNHNY and CDR2 SVGAGI (reference sequence). V lost 2 bases to trimming and J lost 6 bases; unmatched junction nucleotides: 4. The CDR3 here is CASSYAGQGNGYTF. As DNA, the CDR3 is TGTGCCAGCAGTTACGCGGGACAGGGAAATGGCTACACCTTC.

The chain couples TRBV3-1 (or the pseudogene TRBV3-2) to TRBJ1-5; D is uncertain. CDR3 length: 16 residues. Germline V gene lookup returns CDR1 LGHDT and CDR2 YNNKEL (reference sequence). V lost 0 bases to trimming and J lost 2 bases, with 11 bases between them. CDR3 sequence: CASSQDYGEGNQPQHF. The CDR3 DNA reads TGTGCCAGCAGCCAAGATTACGGAGAAGGCAATCAGCCCCAGCATTTT.